This T cell receptor (beta chain) was documented in a study of blood T cell repertoires in COVID-19 (dated by TCRdb to 2018 to 2020). In the study overall: Samples from collaborators originated in the United States, Italy and Spain and spanned both the acute and convalescent phases of COVID-19. The material from the prospective study consisted of cDNA or gDNA derived from T cells, B-cell-depleted T cells, or PBMCs. The dataset comprised deeply sampled blood TCRbeta repertoires from subjects exposed to, actively infected with, or recovered from COVID-19. The repertoires were released in a freely available public database meant as a resource for research on the immune response to SARS-CoV-2. Samples came from the ongoing ImmuneRACE study (first 160 participants) plus 1,254 subjects from 6 global collaborators. The sample metadata nearly always contained a de-identified subject ID, COVID-19 status, age in years and sex. Where available, HLA class I and class II types were taken from metadata supplied by the sample provider and were not determined by assay-based typing.

TCRbeta CDR3 regions were amplified from genomic DNA by means of the immunoSEQ Assay, a bias-controlled multiplex PCR. As for how the authors treated the data: The number of nucleated cells in each sample was estimated from the amplification of reference gene primers within the assay. To quantify the absolute abundance of each unique TCRbeta CDR3 rearrangement, sequence reads were collapsed and filtered. Productive Simpson clonality was computed per sample as the square root of Simpson's diversity index over productive rearrangements. TCRdb re-hosts the immuneACCESS table, in-frame sequences only. Its copies lack some clones; in the studies checked, an unresolved V gene accounts for under half of them, and the cause for the rest is not known. Clone size and the V and J calls come from that table; the DNA yielded D and trimming. Present in this sample are some 220,000 clones, roughly 85% of which were seen just once. Clones ranked in the top ten supply about 2.4% of the sample.

Results the study describes overall, beyond this receptor: The amount of clinical and demographic metadata varied by source and participant and was provided uncurated.

Via the germline V gene, CDR1 is SGDLS and CDR2 YYNGEE. The CDR3 sequence holds 16 residues, the cysteine and phenylalanine included. The sequence is cut down to CDR3 DNA, 48 bases in frame from base 1. For this chain, trimming is 3 bases at the V end and 11 bases at the J end, and the number of junction bases without a gene match is 14. At one collaborating source in Seattle, patients were enrolled during active infection and were followed longitudinally through the course of disease. Whole blood was collected in K2EDTA tubes by collaborating institutions according to the institutions' own protocols. For TCRbeta analysis, collaborators shipped samples in one of three forms: frozen whole blood, isolated PBMCs, or DNA extracted from either of those sample types. With respect to this clone: Its antigen remains unidentified. Per-nucleotide qualities are absent, and no much larger clonotype sits a single base away.

The clonotype comes from a woman in her seventies with COVID-19, enrolled during active disease. The specimen sequenced was peripheral blood. The receptor chain draws on TRBV9 and TRBJ1-1; 12 central nucleotides agree with TRBD1. The DNA sequence reads TGTGCCAGCAGCGCGGACCCCCGGGACAGGGGGCAGCGGGCTTTCTTT. It specifies CASSADPRDRGQRAFF.